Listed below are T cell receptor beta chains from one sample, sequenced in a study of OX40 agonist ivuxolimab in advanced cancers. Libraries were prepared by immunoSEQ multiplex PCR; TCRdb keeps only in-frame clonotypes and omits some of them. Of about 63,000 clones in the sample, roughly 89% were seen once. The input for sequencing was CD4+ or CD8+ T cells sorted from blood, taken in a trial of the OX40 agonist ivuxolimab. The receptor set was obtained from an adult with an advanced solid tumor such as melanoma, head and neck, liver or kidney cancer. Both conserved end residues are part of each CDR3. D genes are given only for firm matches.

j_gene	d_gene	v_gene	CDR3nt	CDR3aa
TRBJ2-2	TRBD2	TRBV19	TGTGCCAGTACCATATACCCCCGGGGGGAGGAGCTGTTTTTT	CASTIYPRGEELFF
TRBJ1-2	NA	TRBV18	TGTGCCAGCTCACCGAACCCCGGGTCCGGCTATGGCTACACCTTC	CASSPNPGSGYGYTF
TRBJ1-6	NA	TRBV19	TGTGCCAGTACCAGAGAAAATAATTCACCCCTCCACTTT	CASTRENNSPLHF
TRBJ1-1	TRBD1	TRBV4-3	TGCGCCAGCAGCCAAGATTTGGGACAGGTAGTGACTGAAGCTTTCTTT	CASSQDLGQVVTEAFF
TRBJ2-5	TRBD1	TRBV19	TGTGCCAGTAGTACGGGGACAGGGGACGGGGAGACCCAGTACTTC	CASSTGTGDGETQYF
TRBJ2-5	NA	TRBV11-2	TGTGCCAGCAGCTTATGGATTTCGGGCGGATGGTACCAAGAGACCCAGTACTTC	CASSLWISGGWYQETQYF
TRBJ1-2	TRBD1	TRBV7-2	TGTGCCAGCAGCTCAACTCCCGGGACAGGGGTTGGCTACACCTTC	CASSSTPGTGVGYTF
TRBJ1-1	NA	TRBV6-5	TGTGCCAGCAGTACTATAGGGGGAGTCACTGAAGCTTTCTTT	CASSTIGGVTEAFF
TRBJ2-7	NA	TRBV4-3	TGCGCCAGCAGCCAAGATATCCAGTACGAGCAGTACTTC	CASSQDIQYEQYF
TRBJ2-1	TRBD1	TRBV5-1	TGCGCCAGCAGCTTGGGACAGGGAATCGGTCGAGAGCAGTTCTTC	CASSLGQGIGREQFF
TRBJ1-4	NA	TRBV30	TGTGCCTGGAGTGTACGGAGTGAAAAACTGTTTTTT	CAWSVRSEKLFF
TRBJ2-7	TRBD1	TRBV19	TGTGCCAGTAGTACTCGGGACAGGGGGTACTACGAGCAGTACTTC	CASSTRDRGYYEQYF
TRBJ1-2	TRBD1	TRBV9	TGTGCCAGCAGCGCTCCCGGGACAGCCTATGGCTACACCTTC	CASSAPGTAYGYTF
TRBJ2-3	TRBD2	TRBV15	TGTGCCACCAGCGGGCTAGCGGGAGGGCCCACAGATACGCAGTATTTT	CATSGLAGGPTDTQYF
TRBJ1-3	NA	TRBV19	TGTGCCAGTACTATGGGACGCAGCTCTGGAAACACCATATATTTT	CASTMGRSSGNTIYF
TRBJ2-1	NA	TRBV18	TGTGCCAGCTCACCACCTTATAGCGTGGTTGAGCAGTTCTTC	CASSPPYSVVEQFF